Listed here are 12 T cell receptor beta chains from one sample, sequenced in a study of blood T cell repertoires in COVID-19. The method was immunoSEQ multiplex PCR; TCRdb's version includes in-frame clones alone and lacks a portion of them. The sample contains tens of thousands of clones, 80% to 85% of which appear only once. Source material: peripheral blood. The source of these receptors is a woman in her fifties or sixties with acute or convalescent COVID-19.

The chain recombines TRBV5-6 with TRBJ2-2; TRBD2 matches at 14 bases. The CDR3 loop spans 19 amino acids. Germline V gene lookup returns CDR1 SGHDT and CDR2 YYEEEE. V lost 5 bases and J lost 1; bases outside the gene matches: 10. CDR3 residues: CASSLPGLAGGGNTGELFF. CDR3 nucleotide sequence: TGTGCCAGCAGTCTCCCTGGACTAGCGGGGGGCGGGAACACCGGGGAGCTGTTTTTT. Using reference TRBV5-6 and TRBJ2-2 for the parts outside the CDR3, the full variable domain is DAGVTQSPTHLIKTRGQQVTLRCSPKSGHDTVSWYQQALGQGPQFIFQYYEEEERQRGNFPDRFSGHQFPNYSSELNVNALLLGDSALYLCASSLPGLAGGGNTGELFFGEGSRLTVL.

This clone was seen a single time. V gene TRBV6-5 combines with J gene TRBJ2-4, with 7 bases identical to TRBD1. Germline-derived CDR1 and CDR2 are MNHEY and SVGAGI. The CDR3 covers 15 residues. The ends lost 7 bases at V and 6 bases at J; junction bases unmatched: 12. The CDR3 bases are TGTGCCAGCATTTTCGACAGGGCAAGGGGAAACATTCAGTACTTC. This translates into CASIFDRARGNIQYF.

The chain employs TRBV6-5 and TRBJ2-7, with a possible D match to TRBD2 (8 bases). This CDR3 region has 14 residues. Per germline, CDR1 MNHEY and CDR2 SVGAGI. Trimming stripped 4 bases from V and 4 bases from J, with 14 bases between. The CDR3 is CASSSREGAYEQYF. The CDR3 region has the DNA TGTGCCAGCAGTTCTCGGGAGGGGGCTTACGAGCAGTACTTC.

The DNA of the CDR3 is TGTGCCAGCACCCCTAGCGGGGGGGCGGGCGGGGAGCTGTTTTTT. Its translation: CASTPSGGAGGELFF. The chain combines TRBV11-2 with TRBJ2-2, with 12 bases fitting TRBD2. The CDR3 is 15 amino acids. Trimming removed 7 bases from V and 7 bases from J; junction bases left unmatched: 7. Germline values: CDR1 SGHAT, CDR2 FQNNGV.

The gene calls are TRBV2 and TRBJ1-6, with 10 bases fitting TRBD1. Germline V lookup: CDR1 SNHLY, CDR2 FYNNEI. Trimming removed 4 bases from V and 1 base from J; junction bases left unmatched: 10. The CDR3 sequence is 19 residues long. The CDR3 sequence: CASSAPGTGARSYNSPLHF. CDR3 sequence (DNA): TGTGCCAGCAGTGCCCCCGGGACAGGGGCACGGTCCTATAATTCACCCCTCCACTTT.

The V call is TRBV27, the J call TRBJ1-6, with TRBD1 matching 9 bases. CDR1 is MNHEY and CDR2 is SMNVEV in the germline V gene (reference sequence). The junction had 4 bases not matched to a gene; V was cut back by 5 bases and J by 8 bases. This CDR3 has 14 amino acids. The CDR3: CASSPGTGYSPLHF. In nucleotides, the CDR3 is TGTGCCAGCAGTCCCGGGACAGGGTATTCACCCCTCCACTTT.

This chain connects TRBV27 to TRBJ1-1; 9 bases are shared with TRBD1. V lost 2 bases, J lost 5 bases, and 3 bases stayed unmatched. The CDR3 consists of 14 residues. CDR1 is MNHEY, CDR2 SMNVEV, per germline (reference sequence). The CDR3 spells CASSLGQGRTEAFF. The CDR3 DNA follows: TGTGCCAGCAGTTTAGGACAGGGGAGGACTGAAGCTTTCTTT.

CDR3 coding DNA: TGTGCCAGCAGAGTGACCGGAACTAGCAATACAGATACGCAGTATTTT. It specifies CASRVTGTSNTDTQYF. The genes are TRBV7-8 and TRBJ2-3; possible D gene TRBD2, 6 bases. V was trimmed by 6 bases and J by 3 bases, leaving 19 bases between them. CDR3 size: 16 residues. CDR1 and CDR2 from the germline V gene are SGHVS and FQNEAQ.

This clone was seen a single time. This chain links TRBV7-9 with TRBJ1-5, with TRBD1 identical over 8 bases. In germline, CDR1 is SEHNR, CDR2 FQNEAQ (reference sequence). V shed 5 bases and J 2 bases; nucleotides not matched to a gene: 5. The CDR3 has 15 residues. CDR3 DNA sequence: TGTGCCAGCAGCCCTACAGGGGGTGGCAATCAGCCCCAGCATTTT. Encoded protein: CASSPTGGGNQPQHF.

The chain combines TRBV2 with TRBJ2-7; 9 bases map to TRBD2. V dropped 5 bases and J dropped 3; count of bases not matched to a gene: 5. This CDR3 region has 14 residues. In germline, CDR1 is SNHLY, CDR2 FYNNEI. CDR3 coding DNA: TGTGCCAGCAGTTACAGCGGGGGGAACTACGAGCAGTACTTC. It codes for CASSYSGGNYEQYF.

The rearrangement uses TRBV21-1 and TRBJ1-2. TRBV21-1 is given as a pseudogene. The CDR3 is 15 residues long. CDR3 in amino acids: CASSKEGGGPSGYTF. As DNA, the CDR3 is TGTGCCAGCAGCAAAGAGGGTGGAGGGCCCAGTGGCTACACCTTC.

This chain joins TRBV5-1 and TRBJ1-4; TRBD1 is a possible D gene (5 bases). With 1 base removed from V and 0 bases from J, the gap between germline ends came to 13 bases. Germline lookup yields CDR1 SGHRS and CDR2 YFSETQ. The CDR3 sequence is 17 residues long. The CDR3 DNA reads TGCGCCAGCAGCTTGTATCTCAGGGCCACAACTAATGAAAAACTGTTTTTT. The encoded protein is CASSLYLRATTNEKLFF.